A selection of T cell receptor beta chains follows, all from one sample in a study of T cells after yellow fever vaccination. TCRdb redid the calling of the 5' RACE reads with MiXCR, one entry per CDR3 protein. The table has a few hundred thousand distinct CDR3 sequences, roughly 11% seen once. The sample in question was PBMCs, obtained on the day of the first yellow fever vaccination. These receptors all come from a man aged 18-30 years who received the YFV17D yellow fever vaccine. CDR3s include the opening cysteine and the closing phenylalanine or tryptophan. The D gene is left open where the match is weak.

D: TRBD1
V: TRBV18
J: TRBJ1-4
CDR3: CASSRAGTGSSNEKLFF

D: -
V: TRBV9
J: TRBJ2-2
CDR3: CASSVSGSTGELFF

D: -
V: TRBV5-5
J: TRBJ2-3
CDR3: CASSSRQVTYTDTQYF

D: -
V: TRBV15
J: TRBJ2-3
CDR3: CATSREWQLSTDTQYF

D: TRBD1
V: TRBV28
J: TRBJ2-1
CDR3: CASTGGGQGARNEQFF

D: -
V: TRBV20-1
J: TRBJ2-7
CDR3: CSASKAGAREQYF

D: -
V: TRBV28
J: TRBJ1-3
CDR3: CASSPPSRRNTIYF

D: -
V: TRBV7-8
J: TRBJ1-2
CDR3: CASSPPEWGGDGYTF

D: -
V: TRBV7-6
J: TRBJ1-1
CDR3: CASTSRGNTEAFF

D: -
V: TRBV5-1
J: TRBJ2-1
CDR3: CASSGIGSGSSYNEQFF

D: -
V: TRBV5-4
J: TRBJ2-1
CDR3: CATSRGNEQFF

D: -
V: TRBV9
J: TRBJ2-7
CDR3: CASSVEGETYEQYF

D: -
V: TRBV15
J: TRBJ1-5
CDR3: CATSRGTQPQHF

D: -
V: TRBV6-2/TRBV6-3
J: TRBJ1-1
CDR3: CASNDRSDTEAFF

D: -
V: TRBV4-2
J: TRBJ2-1
CDR3: CASSPTGNEQFF

D: -
V: TRBV7-2
J: TRBJ1-4
CDR3: CASSFWPFNEKLFF